The 27 T cell receptor beta chains presented below share a single source sample, sequenced in a study of blood T cells in healthy people across ages. Combining a sample-barcoded 5' primer with a J-beta primer mix, a second PCR ran for 7 to 11 cycles. MiXCR, run by TCRdb on the 5' RACE reads, gives a single entry per CDR3 protein. The top ten clones hold roughly 24% of a sample with 1.5 million to 2 million distinct CDR3 sequences, roughly two fifths of them seen once. Source material: blood. These receptors were taken from a human donor in good health.

This clonotype was counted at least ten times. The chain is built from TRBV7-2 and TRBJ2-5; TRBD1 or TRBD2 may be the D gene (5 bases each). Germline CDR1 reads SGHTA; CDR2 reads FQGNSA. V dropped 1 base and J dropped 5 bases, with 8 bases sitting between them. The CDR3 loop spans 13 amino acids. The CDR3 DNA is TGTGCCAGCAGCTTAGTCAGGGAGGAGACCCAGTACTTC. It translates to CASSLVREETQYF.

This clonotype has only a few counts. A much larger clone lies a single base off, so this may be a read error. The chain is built from TRBV6-6 and TRBJ2-1; D is unclear. The V gene lost 7 bases and the J gene lost 7 bases, with 11 bases spanning the gap. The CDR3 extends over 12 amino acids. Germline assignment: CDR1 MNHNY and CDR2 SVGAGI (reference sequence). The CDR3 DNA follows: TGTGCCAGCATGAGGAGCTGTAATGAGCAGTTCTTC. Its translation: CASMRSCNEQFF.

This chain uses TRBV5-1 with TRBJ1-6; D uncertain. The CDR3 totals 15 residues. The V end was cut by 4 bases, the J end by 9 bases, with 17 bases between. CDR1 and CDR2 (germline): SGHRS, YFSETQ. CDR3 amino acids: CASSGPDPHPSPLHF. The CDR3 DNA sequence: TGCGCCAGCAGCGGCCCGGACCCTCACCCTTCACCCCTCCACTTT.

Of note for this clonotype: This may arise from a read error, as a much more abundant clone is one base away. The genes are TRBV11-1 and TRBJ2-1; TRBD2 matches 7 bases. CDR3 length: 14 residues. V lost 3 bases to trimming and J lost 8 bases; unmatched junction nucleotides: 7. CDR1 is SGHAT and CDR2 is FQDESV in the germline V gene (reference sequence). This CDR3 is CASSFLAVDDEQFF. In DNA form, the CDR3 reads TGTGCCAGCAGCTTCCTAGCGGTCGACGATGAGCAGTTCTTC.

This clonotype was picked up a small number of times. This chain joins TRBV10-3 and TRBJ2-5; 12 positions agree with TRBD2. This CDR3 is 15 amino acids long. Trimming at V came to 2 bases and at J to 4 bases, leaving 2 bases not matched to a gene. CDR1 is ENHRY and CDR2 is SYGVKD in the germline V gene. CDR3 in DNA: TGTGCCATCAGTGAGAGGGGACTAGCGGGAGAGACCCAGTACTTC. Amino acid sequence: CAISERGLAGETQYF.

The chain has TRBV29-1 and TRBJ2-5; perhaps TRBD1 as D (6 bases). CDR3 length: 12 residues. Trimming pared 6 bases from V and 6 bases from J, leaving 14 bases between. CDR1 is SQVTM, CDR2 ANQGSEA, per germline. The CDR3 sequence is CSVTGFWQTQYF. The CDR3 DNA reads as TGCAGCGTCACAGGGTTTTGGCAGACCCAGTACTTC.

This clonotype has only a few counts. Here the CDR3 DNA reads TGTGCCAGCAGTTACTTCCCAACCCAGGACGGGAAAAACATTCAGTACTTC. As protein: CASSYFPTQDGKNIQYF. The chain combines TRBV6-5 with TRBJ2-4, with D uncertain. In germline, CDR1 is MNHEY, CDR2 SVGAGI. With 1 base removed from V and 4 bases from J, the gap between germline ends came to 17 bases. The CDR3 length is 17 residues.

This sequence joins TRBV6-2 or TRBV6-3 and TRBJ1-5, with D unclear. This CDR3 is built from 15 residues. Deletions cut 7 bases from V and 3 bases from J, with 16 bases between. The germline V gene has CDR1 MNHEY and CDR2 SVGEGT. The CDR3 DNA reads TGTGCCAGCACCCAATTGAGCAGTTTCAATCAGCCCCAGCATTTT. Its protein is CASTQLSSFNQPQHF.

With regard to this clonotype: Mismatch with germline at one junction end may stem from a read error. This chain connects TRBV5-6 to TRBJ2-1; the D gene is possibly TRBD1 (8 bases). The CDR3 is made up of 14 amino acids. Germline V gene lookup returns CDR1 SGHDT and CDR2 YYEEEE. The CDR3 region has the DNA TGTGCCAACAGCCCCCTGACAGGGGAGGGTGAGCAGTTCTTC. It translates to CANSPLTGEGEQFF.

This clonotype came up many times. V is TRBV29-1 and J is TRBJ2-5; the D call may be TRBD1 or TRBD2 (5 bases each). Germline lookup yields CDR1 SQVTM and CDR2 ANQGSEA. This CDR3 is built from 12 residues. The V end lost 6 bases, the J end lost 2 bases, and 10 bases lay between the germline ends. The chain's CDR3 is CSVGTQQETQYF. The CDR3 coding sequence is TGCAGCGTCGGGACCCAGCAAGAGACCCAGTACTTC.

In this sample, this clonotype turned up a few times. The CDR3 sequence: CASSDTPTFSYEQYF. The CDR3 DNA is TGTGCCAGCAGCGATACCCCGACCTTCTCCTACGAGCAGTACTTC. The chain links TRBV9 to TRBJ2-7, with D unresolved. Germline V gives CDR1 SGDLS, CDR2 YYNGEE. The germline V and J ends were trimmed by 3 bases and 0 bases, with 13 bases remaining between them. CDR3 length: 15 amino acids.

The sample holds a few counts of this clonotype. The CDR3 reads CASSPPPGQDNSPLHF. The CDR3, as DNA: TGCGCCAGCAGCCCCCCTCCGGGACAGGATAATTCACCCCTCCACTTT. The chain couples TRBV4-1 to TRBJ1-6; 8 bases align to TRBD1. V lost 4 bases and J lost 5; bases outside the gene matches: 7. Germline V gene data show CDR1 as MGHRA and CDR2 as YSYEKL. The CDR3 covers 16 residues.

This clonotype occurred a few times. The V gene is TRBV7-2, the J gene TRBJ2-5; 9 positions match TRBD2. The V gene's germline CDR1 is SGHTA and CDR2 FQGNSA. J lost 4 bases, V lost 3 bases, and 6 bases had no gene match. The CDR3 loop spans 15 amino acids. The CDR3 reads CASSFGGGVGETQYF. For the CDR3, the DNA is TGTGCCAGCAGCTTCGGCGGGGGGGTAGGAGAGACCCAGTACTTC.

The J gene is TRBJ2-5, the V gene TRBV5-1, with 9 nucleotides matching TRBD1. The J call may be mistaken, given a closer DNA end match to TRBJ2-7. This CDR3 comprises 15 residues. Germline V gene sequence: CDR1 SGHRS, CDR2 YFSETQ. The DNA for the CDR3 is TGCGCCAGCAGCTGGACAGGGGTTTCATCATACGAGCAGTACTTC. The encoded protein is CASSWTGVSSYEQYF.

Points on this clonotype: Relative to the germline gene, one junction end is altered; a read error may explain this. The CDR3 DNA follows: TGTGCCGGCAGCTCGACAGCTACGCAGTATTTT. Translation gives CAGSSTATQYF. The gene calls are TRBV7-2 and TRBJ2-3; TRBD1 is a possible D gene (5 bases). CDR1 is SGHTA and CDR2 is FQGNSA in the germline V gene. This CDR3 is 11 amino acids long.

This clonotype was detected a few times. The V call is TRBV12-3 or TRBV12-4, the J call TRBJ2-5; a weak D match, TRBD1 (5 bases). This CDR3 contains 13 residues. Trimming removed 8 bases from V and 4 bases from J, with 14 bases in between. The CDR3 nucleotides read TGTGCCAGCTGGGGCCAGGGCCCAGAGACCCAGTACTTC. Translating it yields CASWGQGPETQYF.

At least ten counts were recorded for this clonotype. The J gene is TRBJ1-2, the V gene TRBV6-5, with unresolved D. This CDR3 spans 13 amino acids. Germline values: CDR1 MNHEY, CDR2 SVGAGI. V shed 1 base and J shed 2 bases, with 5 bases lying between them. For the CDR3, the DNA is TGTGCCAGCAGTTACTATTCGAACTATGGCTACACCTTC. Encoded protein: CASSYYSNYGYTF.

The V gene is TRBV2, the J gene TRBJ2-7; TRBD2 is a possible D gene (5 bases). V was clipped by 4 bases and J by 5 bases, with 15 bases between them. Germline lookup yields CDR1 SNHLY and CDR2 FYNNEI. This CDR3 is 14 amino acids long. Written as DNA, the CDR3 is TGTGCCAGCAGTGGGACCCCGGCGGGCGACGAGCAGTACTTC. It encodes CASSGTPAGDEQYF.

V is TRBV6-1 and J is TRBJ2-5; the D gene is possibly TRBD2 (5 bases). V shed 6 bases and J shed 1 base, with 12 bases lying between them. The CDR3 is made up of 14 amino acids. The germline V gene encodes CDR1 MNHNS and CDR2 SASEGT. CDR3 protein: CASRLGLPQETQYF. CDR3 DNA sequence: TGTGCCAGCAGACTCGGACTCCCCCAAGAGACCCAGTACTTC.

The V gene is TRBV6-4, the J gene TRBJ1-1; D gene ambiguous. The CDR3 contains 13 residues. V was trimmed by 0 bases and J by 5 bases, leaving 7 bases between them. Germline V lookup: CDR1 MRHNA, CDR2 SNTAGT. This CDR3 reads CASSDSRQTEAFF. CDR3 nucleotides: TGTGCCAGCAGTGACTCACGGCAAACTGAAGCTTTCTTT.

This clonotype was counted between two and nine times. The chain recombines TRBV27 with TRBJ2-7; the D gene is possibly TRBD1 (5 bases). The CDR3 sequence is 17 residues long. Germline values: CDR1 MNHEY, CDR2 SMNVEV (reference sequence). V was cut by 5 bases and J by 1 base, with 21 bases left in between. In DNA, the CDR3 is TGTGCCAGCAGTCGTTCCCCCTGGGGCCAGAATTCCTACGAGCAGTACTTC. It codes for CASSRSPWGQNSYEQYF.

The chain combines TRBV5-1 with TRBJ2-7; D possibly corresponds to TRBD2 (5 bases). V was cut by 7 bases and J by 9 bases, with 23 bases left in between. The germline gives CDR1 SGHRS, CDR2 YFSETQ. The CDR3 sequence is 14 residues long. The CDR3 DNA reads as TGCGCCAGCGGTTCACAACCCGGGGATTTCGGGCAGTACTTC. Amino acids: CASGSQPGDFGQYF.

The chain carries TRBV20-1 and TRBJ2-3; 12 positions agree with TRBD2. Germline CDR1 is DFQATT and CDR2 is SNEGSKA (reference sequence). The junction had 5 bases not matched to a gene; V was cut back by 0 bases and J by 4 bases. The CDR3 consists of 16 residues. The CDR3 DNA follows: TGCAGTGCTAGAGATCCCACTAGCGGGGGGCCAGATACGCAGTATTTT. It translates to CSARDPTSGGPDTQYF.

There are a few counts of this clonotype. The chain recombines TRBV6-5 with TRBJ2-1; a possible D gene is TRBD1 (6 bases). The V end was cut by 0 bases, the J end by 9 bases, with 9 bases between. Per germline, CDR1 MNHEY and CDR2 SVGAGI. The CDR3 is made up of 13 amino acids. CDR3 loop: CASSYSKGGEQFF. DNA of the CDR3: TGTGCCAGCAGTTACTCGAAAGGGGGTGAGCAGTTCTTC.

The rearrangement uses TRBV10-2 and TRBJ2-7; D is possibly TRBD2 (6 bases). Trimming left V 3 bases short and J 4 bases short, with 16 bases between. The CDR3 consists of 15 residues. CDR1 and CDR2 from the germline V gene are WSHSY and SAAADI. CDR3 sequence reads: CASSDILEGAYEQYF. CDR3 nucleotides: TGCGCCAGCAGTGATATACTGGAGGGAGCTTACGAGCAGTACTTC.

The V and J genes are TRBV18 and TRBJ2-7; 8 nucleotides align to TRBD2. This CDR3 spans 14 amino acids. Per the germline V gene, CDR1 is KGHSH and CDR2 is LQKENI. With 1 base clipped from V and 5 bases from J, the junction kept 4 bases outside the gene matches. The CDR3 reads CASSPLAGGNEQYF. The CDR3 region has the DNA TGTGCCAGCTCACCACTCGCGGGGGGCAACGAGCAGTACTTC.

This clonotype was detected only a few times. The chain uses TRBV29-1 and TRBJ1-2; D not certain. V dropped 2 bases and J dropped 7 bases, with 11 bases sitting between them. CDR1 and CDR2 (germline): SQVTM, ANQGSEA. CDR3 length: 12 amino acids. As DNA, the CDR3 is TGCAGCGTTGAACGAGAAGGGATTGGCTACACCTTC. Residues: CSVEREGIGYTF.